This T cell receptor (beta chain) was sequenced during a study of cytomegalovirus exposure and HLA in healthy donors. Study results and limitations: High specificity and sensitivity for cytomegalovirus status were reported for the classifier. The study found most TCR sequences rare, yet found some public TCRs in many donors. Altogether, 164 TCR beta chains were recorded as cytomegalovirus-associated.

The junction had 4 bases not matched to a gene; V was cut back by 5 bases and J by 6 bases. The CDR3 is 14 residues long. Germline CDR1 LNHDA, CDR2 SQIVND (reference sequence). While the first cohort had over 650 subjects, the donors belonged to the separate validation cohort of about 110 subjects. In regard to this clone: The antigen is not known.

Profiling relied on immunoSEQ multiplex PCR, and the TCRdb table lists in-frame clones only, not all of them. The data contain some 290,000 clones, approximately 88% of them seen just once; the ten biggest clones take up roughly 0.96%. This sequence originates from a man aged 30 to 39 in good health and CMV-seronegative. Sequenced sample: PBMCs. This rearrangement joins TRBV19 to TRBJ1-4; 9 bases match TRBD1. In DNA form, the CDR3 reads TGTGCCAGTAGTTTTAGGACAGGGGATGAAAAACTGTTTTTT. Its protein product is CASSFRTGDEKLFF.